The text below deals with one TCR beta chain. The sample originates from a study of shared clonotypes between healthy human individuals. Naive CD8 populations comprised CD45RO-negative cells positively selected for CCR7, excluding terminally differentiated effector memory CD45RA+ cells. CDR1 and CDR2 from the germline V gene are MGHRA and YSYEKL. This CDR3 is 14 amino acids long. V lost 1 base to trimming and J lost 6 bases, with 13 bases between them. Sequenced by immunoSEQ multiplex PCR; TCRdb stores in-frame clones only, minus some. The table records around 560,000 clones, 85% to 95% of them present only once.

The specimen was naive CD8+ T cells sorted from blood. The chain joins TRBV4-1 to TRBJ2-7, with no clear D. This sequence was found in a woman in her thirties in good health. This chain's CDR3 is CASSQASRATEQYF. As DNA, the CDR3 is TGCGCCAGCAGCCAAGCAAGTAGGGCAACCGAGCAGTACTTC.